The 8 T cell receptor beta chains reported below all come from one sample, sequenced in a study of T cell repertoires in cytomegalovirus infection. MiXCR, applied by TCRdb to the reads, yields one record per CDR3 protein. The top ten clones hold less than 25% of a sample with 180,000 or so distinct CDR3 sequences, approximately 18% of them seen once. Sequencing was done on a sample of CD8+ T cells from PBMCs. The receptors come from a human donor in good health (CMV status not recorded). Some clones in this sample may be carry-over from other donors' samples.

This clonotype was seen more than once but under ten times. The genes are TRBV6-2 or TRBV6-3 and TRBJ1-1; TRBD1 is a possible D gene (6 bases). Looked up from germline, CDR1 is MNHEY and CDR2 is SVGEGT. This CDR3 region has 14 residues. The V and J ends lost 5 bases and 8 bases respectively, with 18 bases between them. As DNA, the CDR3 is TGTGCCAGCAGTCCCACGCTGGGGGGCTTGGAAGCTTTCTTT. It yields the protein CASSPTLGGLEAFF.

The V gene is TRBV20-1, the J gene TRBJ1-5, with D possibly TRBD1 on 6 matching bases. Trimming removed 6 bases from V and 0 bases from J, with 12 bases in between. The CDR3 spans 14 residues. Germline CDR1 and CDR2: DFQATT and SNEGSKA (reference sequence). DNA for the CDR3: TGCAGTGCCCGGGGGCACCTTAGCAATCAGCCCCAGCATTTT. Residues: CSARGHLSNQPQHF.

This clonotype has a count of ten or more. The rearrangement links TRBV7-2 to TRBJ2-4; D may correspond to TRBD1 or TRBD2 (7 bases each). This CDR3 is built from 17 residues. Germline V gene data show CDR1 as SGHTA and CDR2 as FQGNSA. Trimming pared 5 bases from V and 6 bases from J, leaving 23 bases between. CDR3 coding DNA: TGTGCCAGCAGCCCCAGGGGGAGGGCCGTACTGCCAAACATTCAGTACTTC. This sequence encodes CASSPRGRAVLPNIQYF.

In this sample, this clonotype turned up a few times. The chain employs TRBV12-3 or TRBV12-4 and TRBJ1-5; 11 bases agree with TRBD1. There are 14 residues in the CDR3. The ends lost 4 bases at V and 5 bases at J; junction bases unmatched: 1. The CDR3 nucleotides are TGTGCCAGCAGTTGGGGACAGGGGGATCAGCCCCAGCATTTT. It encodes CASSWGQGDQPQHF.

The chain uses TRBV7-9 and TRBJ2-7; TRBD1 matches 9 bases. The trim removed 10 bases at V and 5 bases at J, leaving 9 bases unmatched. The germline gives CDR1 SEHNR, CDR2 FQNEAQ (reference sequence). There are 13 residues in the CDR3. The CDR3 region is CAIPGTGYNEQYF. The CDR3 nucleotides are TGTGCCATCCCCGGGACAGGGTACAACGAGCAGTACTTC.

This clonotype was seen only a few times. The genes are TRBV5-6 and TRBJ2-5, with TRBD2 identical over 10 bases. Per germline, CDR1 SGHDT and CDR2 YYEEEE. The CDR3 is 16 amino acids. V gave up 0 bases and J gave up 2 bases; unmatched junction bases: 4. The CDR3 bases are TGTGCCAGCAGCTTGGGTGGAGCGGGGGGGCAAGAGACCCAGTACTTC. Residues: CASSLGGAGGQETQYF.

This chain connects TRBV12-3 or TRBV12-4 to TRBJ2-7; TRBD1 is a possible D gene (5 bases). V was pared by 3 bases and J by 3 bases, with 12 bases between. There are 14 residues in the CDR3. The CDR3 DNA sequence: TGTGCCAGCAGTTTGAGGCAGGGCAACTACGAGCAGTACTTC. Translation: CASSLRQGNYEQYF.

V gene TRBV12-3 or TRBV12-4 combines with J gene TRBJ1-1; 9 nucleotides agree with TRBD1. The CDR3 loop spans 15 amino acids. The V segment lost 5 bases and the J segment 5 bases; nucleotides outside the gene matches: 9. The CDR3 sequence is CASSPAETGGTEAFF. As DNA, the CDR3 is TGTGCCAGCAGTCCAGCAGAGACAGGGGGGACTGAAGCTTTCTTT.